This is a list of T cell receptor beta chains from one sample in a study of blood T cells in healthy people across ages. In TCRdb, the 5' RACE reads were re-called with MiXCR into one record per CDR3 protein. The table shows 1.8 million or so distinct CDR3 sequences, with 35% to 50% occurring only once. Material: blood. The receptors originated from a human donor in good health. CDR3s include the opening cysteine and the closing phenylalanine or tryptophan. The order of the fields is CDR3 protein, CDR3 DNA, J gene, D gene, CDR3 length, V gene, clone size. The D gene is left open where the match is weak. Clone size, where shown, is once, few, many, or a class for clones that have expanded.

cdr3_aa: CASSGGQPNTEAFF
cdr3_nt: TGTGCCAGCAGCGGGGGACAGCCGAACACTGAAGCTTTCTTT
j_call: TRBJ1-1
d_call: TRBD1
cdr3_length: 14
v_call: TRBV5-1
clone_size: few

cdr3_aa: CASSQRKQGASTEAFF
cdr3_nt: TGCGCCAGCAGCCAACGAAAACAGGGGGCAAGCACTGAAGCTTTCTTT
j_call: TRBJ1-1
d_call: TRBD1
cdr3_length: 16
v_call: TRBV4-1
clone_size: -

cdr3_aa: CASSFRQGAQPQHF
cdr3_nt: TGTGCCAGCAGTTTCAGGCAGGGGGCTCAGCCCCAGCATTTT
j_call: TRBJ1-5
d_call: TRBD1
cdr3_length: 14
v_call: TRBV27
clone_size: -

cdr3_aa: CASSHALGAEYNEQFF
cdr3_nt: TGCGCCAGCAGCCACGCCTTAGGGGCGGAGTACAATGAGCAGTTCTTC
j_call: TRBJ2-1
d_call: -
cdr3_length: 16
v_call: TRBV4-3
clone_size: -

cdr3_aa: CSARDPRGSGETQYF
cdr3_nt: TGCAGTGCTAGAGACCCCAGGGGGTCTGGGGAGACCCAGTACTTC
j_call: TRBJ2-5
d_call: TRBD1
cdr3_length: 15
v_call: TRBV20-1
clone_size: -

cdr3_aa: CAWSVRGLYNSPLHF
cdr3_nt: TGTGCCTGGAGTGTACGAGGCCTATATAATTCACCCCTCCACTTT
j_call: TRBJ1-6
d_call: -
cdr3_length: 15
v_call: TRBV30
clone_size: -

cdr3_aa: CATSGGQGGYEQYF
cdr3_nt: TGTGCCACCAGTGGGGGACAGGGCGGCTACGAGCAGTACTTC
j_call: TRBJ2-7
d_call: TRBD1
cdr3_length: 14
v_call: TRBV24-1
clone_size: -

cdr3_aa: CASSADIYTYNEQFF
cdr3_nt: TGTGCCAGCAGCGCCGACATCTATACCTACAATGAGCAGTTCTTC
j_call: TRBJ2-1
d_call: -
cdr3_length: 15
v_call: TRBV9
clone_size: few

cdr3_aa: CASSLQGVKEKLFF
cdr3_nt: TGTGCCAGCAGCCTCCAGGGGGTGAAGGAAAAACTGTTTTTT
j_call: TRBJ1-4
d_call: TRBD1
cdr3_length: 14
v_call: TRBV11-2
clone_size: -

cdr3_aa: CATRGTGLSGANVLTF
cdr3_nt: TGTGCCACCAGGGGGACAGGATTATCTGGGGCCAACGTCCTGACTTTC
j_call: TRBJ2-6
d_call: TRBD1
cdr3_length: 16
v_call: TRBV15
clone_size: -

cdr3_aa: CASTGQANEAFF
cdr3_nt: TGTGCCAGCACCGGACAGGCCAATGAAGCTTTCTTT
j_call: TRBJ1-1
d_call: TRBD1
cdr3_length: 12
v_call: TRBV6-6
clone_size: -

cdr3_aa: CASSYMRGVAYEQYF
cdr3_nt: TGTGCCAGCAGTTACATGCGGGGCGTCGCCTACGAGCAGTACTTC
j_call: TRBJ2-7
d_call: -
cdr3_length: 15
v_call: TRBV6-6
clone_size: -

cdr3_aa: CASSLLGAQNIQYF
cdr3_nt: TGTGCCAGCAGTTTACTAGGGGCCCAAAACATTCAGTACTTC
j_call: TRBJ2-4
d_call: -
cdr3_length: 14
v_call: TRBV12-3/TRBV12-4
clone_size: few

cdr3_aa: CASSYLRGVGQSYGYTF
cdr3_nt: TGTGCCAGCAGTTATCTCCGTGGTGTGGGACAGAGCTATGGCTACACCTTC
j_call: TRBJ1-2
d_call: TRBD1
cdr3_length: 17
v_call: TRBV6-2/TRBV6-3
clone_size: -

cdr3_aa: CSTRLGLPGEKLFF
cdr3_nt: TGCAGTACTAGGCTGGGTCTACCCGGGGAAAAACTGTTTTTT
j_call: TRBJ1-4
d_call: -
cdr3_length: 14
v_call: TRBV20-1
clone_size: -

cdr3_aa: CSARLTGTSIYEQYF
cdr3_nt: TGCAGTGCTCGCCTAACCGGGACTAGCATCTACGAGCAGTACTTC
j_call: TRBJ2-7
d_call: TRBD2
cdr3_length: 15
v_call: TRBV20-1
clone_size: few

cdr3_aa: CSASGTGGGKLFF
cdr3_nt: TGCAGTGCGTCCGGGACAGGGGGTGGAAAACTGTTTTTT
j_call: TRBJ1-4
d_call: TRBD1
cdr3_length: 13
v_call: TRBV20-1
clone_size: -

cdr3_aa: CASSKGQGKTQYF
cdr3_nt: TGTGCCAGCAGCAAGGGACAGGGAAAGACCCAGTACTTC
j_call: TRBJ2-5
d_call: TRBD1
cdr3_length: 13
v_call: TRBV7-3
clone_size: -

cdr3_aa: CASSQDWTGSTDTQYF
cdr3_nt: TGCGCCAGCAGCCAAGATTGGACAGGGAGCACAGATACGCAGTATTTT
j_call: TRBJ2-3
d_call: TRBD1
cdr3_length: 16
v_call: TRBV4-3
clone_size: -

cdr3_aa: CASSVDLSGGFTQYF
cdr3_nt: TGTGCCAGCAGCGTAGACTTAAGCGGGGGGTTTACGCAGTATTTT
j_call: TRBJ2-3
d_call: TRBD2
cdr3_length: 15
v_call: TRBV9
clone_size: -

cdr3_aa: CASSLEMLGYEQYF
cdr3_nt: TGCGCCAGCAGCTTGGAGATGCTTGGGTACGAGCAGTACTTC
j_call: TRBJ2-7
d_call: -
cdr3_length: 14
v_call: TRBV5-1
clone_size: -

cdr3_aa: CASSLGVLHTQYF
cdr3_nt: TGTGCCAGCAGCTTAGGTGTCTTACATACGCAGTATTTT
j_call: TRBJ2-3
d_call: -
cdr3_length: 13
v_call: TRBV7-2
clone_size: -

cdr3_aa: CSVEAQGGYDYTF
cdr3_nt: TGCAGCGTTGAAGCTCAGGGGGGGTATGACTACACCTTC
j_call: TRBJ1-2
d_call: TRBD1
cdr3_length: 13
v_call: TRBV29-1
clone_size: -

cdr3_aa: CASSQEGFREADTQYF
cdr3_nt: TGTGCCAGCAGCCAAGAAGGCTTCCGTGAGGCAGATACGCAGTATTTT
j_call: TRBJ2-3
d_call: -
cdr3_length: 16
v_call: TRBV4-2
clone_size: -

cdr3_aa: CASSPQSGVDEQYF
cdr3_nt: TGTGCCAGCAGCCCACAGTCGGGGGTCGACGAGCAGTACTTC
j_call: TRBJ2-7
d_call: -
cdr3_length: 14
v_call: TRBV7-2
clone_size: -

cdr3_aa: CATERGVEQFF
cdr3_nt: TGTGCCACCGAGCGGGGGGTCGAGCAGTTCTTC
j_call: TRBJ2-1
d_call: TRBD2
cdr3_length: 11
v_call: TRBV10-3
clone_size: few

cdr3_aa: CASSIRTSSSKAPTFRNEQFF
cdr3_nt: TGTGCCAGCAGCATCAGGACTAGTAGTTCGAAAGCGCCAACTTTTCGGAATGAGCAGTTCTTC
j_call: TRBJ2-1
d_call: TRBD2
cdr3_length: 21
v_call: TRBV11-2
clone_size: -

cdr3_aa: CASSFGTGEADTQYF
cdr3_nt: TGTGCCAGCAGCTTTGGGACAGGGGAGGCAGATACGCAGTATTTT
j_call: TRBJ2-3
d_call: TRBD1
cdr3_length: 15
v_call: TRBV7-3
clone_size: -

cdr3_aa: CASSYSGGRDGYTF
cdr3_nt: TGTGCCAGCAGTTACTCGGGTGGCAGGGATGGCTACACCTTC
j_call: TRBJ1-2
d_call: -
cdr3_length: 14
v_call: TRBV6-5
clone_size: -

cdr3_aa: CASSFFDRNTEAFF
cdr3_nt: TGTGCCAGCAGCTTCTTCGACAGAAATACTGAAGCTTTCTTT
j_call: TRBJ1-1
d_call: -
cdr3_length: 14
v_call: TRBV11-1
clone_size: -

cdr3_aa: CASSLIGQGDSDTQYF
cdr3_nt: TGCGCCAGCAGCCTAATCGGACAGGGGGACTCAGATACGCAGTATTTT
j_call: TRBJ2-3
d_call: TRBD1
cdr3_length: 16
v_call: TRBV5-1
clone_size: -

cdr3_aa: CASSADRVTSYEQYF
cdr3_nt: TGTGCCAGCAGTGCCGACAGGGTTACCTCCTACGAGCAGTACTTC
j_call: TRBJ2-7
d_call: TRBD1
cdr3_length: 15
v_call: TRBV2
clone_size: -

cdr3_aa: CASSLRDNPSSSYEQYF
cdr3_nt: TGTGCCAGCAGCCTCCGGGACAATCCTTCATCCTCCTACGAGCAGTACTTC
j_call: TRBJ2-7
d_call: -
cdr3_length: 17
v_call: TRBV7-9
clone_size: -

cdr3_aa: CSVPLNTEAFF
cdr3_nt: TGCAGCGTGCCGCTGAACACTGAAGCTTTCTTT
j_call: TRBJ1-1
d_call: -
cdr3_length: 11
v_call: TRBV29-1
clone_size: few

cdr3_aa: CASSFGTGDEKLFF
cdr3_nt: TGTGCCAGCAGCTTCGGGACAGGGGATGAAAAACTGTTTTTT
j_call: TRBJ1-4
d_call: TRBD1
cdr3_length: 14
v_call: TRBV7-9
clone_size: -

cdr3_aa: CASGALSSEQYF
cdr3_nt: TGTGCCAGCGGCGCATTATCATCCGAGCAGTACTTC
j_call: TRBJ2-7
d_call: -
cdr3_length: 12
v_call: TRBV7-2
clone_size: -

cdr3_aa: CGVGAWRGGQDTQYF
cdr3_nt: TGCGGCGTTGGCGCATGGCGGGGGGGCCAGGATACGCAGTATTTT
j_call: TRBJ2-3
d_call: TRBD2
cdr3_length: 15
v_call: TRBV29-1
clone_size: -

cdr3_aa: CASSFMTAQNYGYTF
cdr3_nt: TGCGCCAGCAGCTTTATGACAGCGCAAAACTATGGCTACACCTTC
j_call: TRBJ1-2
d_call: -
cdr3_length: 15
v_call: TRBV5-1
clone_size: -

cdr3_aa: CASSQVVDVPGVTQYF
cdr3_nt: TGTGCCAGCAGCCAAGTCGTGGACGTACCGGGGGTTACGCAGTATTTT
j_call: TRBJ2-3
d_call: -
cdr3_length: 16
v_call: TRBV4-2
clone_size: -

cdr3_aa: CSAKAGGLNTEAFF
cdr3_nt: TGCAGTGCTAAAGCTGGGGGCCTTAACACTGAAGCTTTCTTT
j_call: TRBJ1-1
d_call: -
cdr3_length: 14
v_call: TRBV20-1
clone_size: -